This entry concerns a single TCR beta chain. This specimen comes from a study of shared clonotypes between healthy human individuals. At the level of the study: The study enrolled two women and three men aged 18 to 49.

Using immunoSEQ multiplex PCR, the repertoire was profiled, and TCRdb retains in-frame clones only, with some absent. This sample carries about 2.4 million clones, 80% to 95% of them seen once, and the ten largest clones take around 0.4%. The split of CD4+ cells yielded CD45RA+ naive and CD45RA-negative memory subsets. The CDR3 extends over 13 amino acids. Germline-derived CDR1 and CDR2 are KGHSH and LQKENI. V was clipped by 3 bases and J by 8 bases, with 13 bases between them. The chain employs TRBV18 and TRBJ1-2; maybe TRBD1 (5 bases). The receptor was derived from a man between 18 and 35 years old in good health. Some clones in this sample may be carry-over from other donors' samples. The specimen was naive CD4+ T cells from PBMCs. Subset meaning: CD45RA+ positively selected. CDR3 nucleotide sequence: TGTGCCAGCTCACCCGCGGAGGGGCGAGGCTACACCTTC. Its translation is CASSPAEGRGYTF.